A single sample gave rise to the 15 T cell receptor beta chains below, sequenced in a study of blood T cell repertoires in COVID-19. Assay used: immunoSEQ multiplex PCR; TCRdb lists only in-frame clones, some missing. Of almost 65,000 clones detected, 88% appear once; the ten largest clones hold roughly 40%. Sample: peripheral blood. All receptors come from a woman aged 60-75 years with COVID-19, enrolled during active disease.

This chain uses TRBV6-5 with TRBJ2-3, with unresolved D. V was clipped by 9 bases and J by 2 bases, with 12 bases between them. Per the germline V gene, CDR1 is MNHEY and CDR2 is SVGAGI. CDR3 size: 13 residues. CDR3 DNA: TGTGCCAGTACTCATTCCGCCACAGATACGCAGTATTTT. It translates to CASTHSATDTQYF.

DNA of the CDR3: TGTGCCAGCAGCCCGACAGGGGGGACTGAAGCTTTCTTT. It specifies CASSPTGGTEAFF. The V gene is TRBV7-9, the J gene TRBJ1-1; TRBD1 matches at 9 bases. Looked up from germline, CDR1 is SEHNR and CDR2 is FQNEAQ (reference sequence). This CDR3 is 13 amino acids long. With V trimmed by 5 bases and J by 5 bases, 3 bases remained unmatched. Drawing the rest from reference TRBV7-9 and TRBJ1-1, the complete variable domain is DTGVSQNPRHKITKRGQNVTFRCDPISEHNRLYWYRQTLGQGPEFLTYFQNEAQLEKSRLLSDRFSAERPKGSFSTLEIQRTEQGDSAMYLCASSPTGGTEAFFGQGTRLTVV.

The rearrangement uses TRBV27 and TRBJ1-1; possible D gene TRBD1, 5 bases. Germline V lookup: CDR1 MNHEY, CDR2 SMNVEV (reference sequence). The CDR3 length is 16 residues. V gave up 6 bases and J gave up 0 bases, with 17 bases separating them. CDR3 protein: CASSETGDLMNTEAFF. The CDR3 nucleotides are TGTGCCAGCAGCGAAACAGGAGATCTCATGAACACTGAAGCTTTCTTT.

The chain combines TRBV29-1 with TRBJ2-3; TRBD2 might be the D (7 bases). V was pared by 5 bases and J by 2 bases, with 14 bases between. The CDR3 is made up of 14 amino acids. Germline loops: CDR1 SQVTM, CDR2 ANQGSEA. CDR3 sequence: CSVTVGGATDTQYF. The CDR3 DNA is TGCAGCGTTACCGTGGGGGGGGCCACAGATACGCAGTATTTT.

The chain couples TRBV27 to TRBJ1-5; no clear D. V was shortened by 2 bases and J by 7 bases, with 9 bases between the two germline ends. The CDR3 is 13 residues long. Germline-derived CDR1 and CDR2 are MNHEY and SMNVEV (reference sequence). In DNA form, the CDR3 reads TGTGCCAGCAGTTTAGTACCGGGGCAGCCCCAGCATTTT. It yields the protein CASSLVPGQPQHF.

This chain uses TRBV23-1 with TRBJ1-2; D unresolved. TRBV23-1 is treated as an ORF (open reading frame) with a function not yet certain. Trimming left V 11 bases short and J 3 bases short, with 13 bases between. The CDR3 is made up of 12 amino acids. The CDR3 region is CAPAPGDYGYTF. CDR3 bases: TGCGCCCCGGCTCCGGGTGACTATGGCTACACCTTC.

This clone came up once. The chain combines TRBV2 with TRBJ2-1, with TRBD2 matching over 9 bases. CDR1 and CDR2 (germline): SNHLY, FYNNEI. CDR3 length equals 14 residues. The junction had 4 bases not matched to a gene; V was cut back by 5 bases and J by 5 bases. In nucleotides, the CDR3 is TGTGCCAGCAGTAGCGGGAGGACGAACAATGAGCAGTTCTTC. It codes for CASSSGRTNNEQFF.

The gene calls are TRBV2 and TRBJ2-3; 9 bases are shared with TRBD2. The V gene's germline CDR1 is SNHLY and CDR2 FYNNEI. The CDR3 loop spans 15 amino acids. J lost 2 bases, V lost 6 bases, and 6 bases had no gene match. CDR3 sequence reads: CASSALAGPTDTQYF. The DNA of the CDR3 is TGTGCCAGCAGCGCCCTAGCGGGACCCACAGATACGCAGTATTTT.

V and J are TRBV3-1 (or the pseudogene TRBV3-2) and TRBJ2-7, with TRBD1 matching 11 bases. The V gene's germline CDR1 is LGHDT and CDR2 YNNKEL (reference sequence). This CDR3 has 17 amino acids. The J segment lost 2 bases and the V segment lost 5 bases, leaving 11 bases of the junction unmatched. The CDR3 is CASSSSLRDRGTYEQYF. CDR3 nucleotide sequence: TGTGCCAGCAGCTCGAGTCTTCGGGACAGGGGGACCTACGAGCAGTACTTC.

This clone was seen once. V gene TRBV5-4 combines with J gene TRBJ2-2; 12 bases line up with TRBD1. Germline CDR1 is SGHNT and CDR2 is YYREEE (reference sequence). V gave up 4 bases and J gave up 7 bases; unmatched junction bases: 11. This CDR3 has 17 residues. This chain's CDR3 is CASSRGGTGGVGGELFF. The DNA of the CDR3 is TGTGCCAGCAGCCGTGGAGGGACAGGGGGCGTGGGCGGGGAGCTGTTTTTT.

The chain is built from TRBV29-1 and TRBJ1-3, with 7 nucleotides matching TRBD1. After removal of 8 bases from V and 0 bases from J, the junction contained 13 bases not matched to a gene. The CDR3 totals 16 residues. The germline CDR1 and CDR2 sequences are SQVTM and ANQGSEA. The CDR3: CSPGARQGGSGNTIYF. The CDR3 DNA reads TGCAGCCCGGGGGCCCGACAGGGTGGCTCTGGAAACACCATATATTTT.

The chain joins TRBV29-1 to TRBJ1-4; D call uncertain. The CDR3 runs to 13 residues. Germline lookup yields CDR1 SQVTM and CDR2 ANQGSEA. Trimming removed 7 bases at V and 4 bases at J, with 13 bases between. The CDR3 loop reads CSARGGINEKLFF. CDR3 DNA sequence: TGCAGCGCCCGGGGAGGGATTAATGAAAAACTGTTTTTT.

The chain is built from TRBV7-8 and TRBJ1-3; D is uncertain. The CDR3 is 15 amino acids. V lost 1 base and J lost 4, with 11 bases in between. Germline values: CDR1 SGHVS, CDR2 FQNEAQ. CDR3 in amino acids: CASSLVRSEGNTIYF. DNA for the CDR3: TGTGCCAGCAGCTTAGTGAGGTCAGAAGGAAACACCATATATTTT.

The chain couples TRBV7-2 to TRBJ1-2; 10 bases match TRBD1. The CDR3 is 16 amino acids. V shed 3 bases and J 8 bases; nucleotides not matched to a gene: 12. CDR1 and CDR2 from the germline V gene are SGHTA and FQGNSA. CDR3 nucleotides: TGTGCCAGCAGCTTTACCGGGACAGGGGAGCTCGGAGGCTACACCTTC. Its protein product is CASSFTGTGELGGYTF.

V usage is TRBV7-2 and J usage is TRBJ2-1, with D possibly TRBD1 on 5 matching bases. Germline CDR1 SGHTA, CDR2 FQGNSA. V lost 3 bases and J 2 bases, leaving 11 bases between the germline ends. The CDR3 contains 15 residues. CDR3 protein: CASSLTWGAYNEQFF. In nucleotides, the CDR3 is TGTGCCAGCAGCTTGACCTGGGGCGCCTACAATGAGCAGTTCTTC.